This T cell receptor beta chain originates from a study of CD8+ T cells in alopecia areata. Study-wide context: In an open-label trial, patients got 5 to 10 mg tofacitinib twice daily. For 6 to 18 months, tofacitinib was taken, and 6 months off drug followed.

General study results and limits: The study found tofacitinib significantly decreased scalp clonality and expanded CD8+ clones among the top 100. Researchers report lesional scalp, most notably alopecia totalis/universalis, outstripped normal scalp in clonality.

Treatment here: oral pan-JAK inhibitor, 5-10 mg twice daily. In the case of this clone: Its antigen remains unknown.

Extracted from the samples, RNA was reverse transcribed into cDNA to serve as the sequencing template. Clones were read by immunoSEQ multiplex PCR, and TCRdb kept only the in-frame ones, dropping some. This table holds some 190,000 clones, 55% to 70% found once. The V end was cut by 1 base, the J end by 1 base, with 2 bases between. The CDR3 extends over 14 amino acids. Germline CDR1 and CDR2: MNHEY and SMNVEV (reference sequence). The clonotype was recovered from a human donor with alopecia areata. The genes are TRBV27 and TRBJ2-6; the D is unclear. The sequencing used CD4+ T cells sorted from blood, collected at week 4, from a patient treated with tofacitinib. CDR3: CASSLLSGANVLTF. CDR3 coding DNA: TGTGCCAGCAGTTTATTGTCTGGGGCCAACGTCCTGACTTTC. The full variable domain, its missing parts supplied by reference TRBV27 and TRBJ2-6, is EAQVTQNPRYLITVTGKKLTVTCSQNMNHEYMSWYRQDPGLGLRQIYYSMNVEVTDKGDVPEGYKVSRKEKRNFPLILESPSPNQTSLYFCASSLLSGANVLTFGAGSRLTVL.